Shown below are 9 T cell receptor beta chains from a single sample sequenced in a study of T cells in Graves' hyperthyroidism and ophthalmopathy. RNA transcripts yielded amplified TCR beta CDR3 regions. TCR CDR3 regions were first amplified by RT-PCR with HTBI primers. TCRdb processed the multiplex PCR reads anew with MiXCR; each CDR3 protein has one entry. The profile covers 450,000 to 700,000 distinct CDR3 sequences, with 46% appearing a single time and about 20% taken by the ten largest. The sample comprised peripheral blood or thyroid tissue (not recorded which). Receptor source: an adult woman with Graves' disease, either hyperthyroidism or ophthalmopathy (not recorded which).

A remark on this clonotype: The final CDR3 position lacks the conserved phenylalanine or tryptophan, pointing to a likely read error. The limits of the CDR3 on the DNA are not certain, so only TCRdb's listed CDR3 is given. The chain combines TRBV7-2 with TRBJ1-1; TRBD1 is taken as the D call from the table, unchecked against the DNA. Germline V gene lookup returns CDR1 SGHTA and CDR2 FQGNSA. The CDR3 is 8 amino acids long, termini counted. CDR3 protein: CASSTRGL.

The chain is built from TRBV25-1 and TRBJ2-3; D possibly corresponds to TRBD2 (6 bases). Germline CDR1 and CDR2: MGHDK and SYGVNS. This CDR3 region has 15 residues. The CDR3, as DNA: TGTGCTAGCGGACTCCGGGACTGGCTCACAGATACGCAGTATTTT. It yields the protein CASGLRDWLTDTQYF.

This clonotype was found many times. CDR3 sequence reads: CASSQRTGADYGYTF. CDR3 coding DNA: TGTGCCAGCAGCCAGAGGACAGGGGCTGACTATGGCTACACCTTC. This chain joins TRBV11-1 and TRBJ1-2, with TRBD1 identical over 9 bases. V dropped 5 bases and J dropped 3; count of bases not matched to a gene: 7. The CDR3 is made up of 15 amino acids. Germline CDR1 and CDR2: SGHAT and FQDESV (reference sequence). Full variable domain (rest looked up from reference TRBV11-1 and TRBJ1-2): EAEVAQSPRYKITEKSQAVAFWCDPISGHATLYWYRQILGQGPELLVQFQDESVVDDSQLPKDRFSAERLKGVDSTLKIQPAELGDSAMYLCASSQRTGADYGYTFGSGTRLTVV.

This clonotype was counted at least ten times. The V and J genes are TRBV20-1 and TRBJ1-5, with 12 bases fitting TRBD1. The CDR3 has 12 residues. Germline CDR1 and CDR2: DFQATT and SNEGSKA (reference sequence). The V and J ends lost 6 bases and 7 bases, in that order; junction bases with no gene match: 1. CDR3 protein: CSAGTGGQPQHF. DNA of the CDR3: TGCAGTGCCGGGACAGGGGGCCAGCCCCAGCATTTT.

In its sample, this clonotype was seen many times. The DNA of the CDR3 is TGTGCCACCAGCATAGGGGGCAGGTATGGCTACACCTTC. Amino acid sequence: CATSIGGRYGYTF. This chain joins TRBV15 and TRBJ1-2; 7 nucleotides align to TRBD1. CDR1 LNHNV and CDR2 YYDKDF come from the germline V gene (reference sequence). There are 13 residues in the CDR3. V shed 4 bases and J 5 bases; nucleotides not matched to a gene: 4.

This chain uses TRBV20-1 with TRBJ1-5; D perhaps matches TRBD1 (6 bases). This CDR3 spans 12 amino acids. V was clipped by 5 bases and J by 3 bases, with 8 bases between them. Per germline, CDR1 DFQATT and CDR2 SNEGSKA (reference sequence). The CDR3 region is CSAWDINQPQHF. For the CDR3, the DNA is TGCAGTGCTTGGGACATCAATCAGCCCCAGCATTTT.

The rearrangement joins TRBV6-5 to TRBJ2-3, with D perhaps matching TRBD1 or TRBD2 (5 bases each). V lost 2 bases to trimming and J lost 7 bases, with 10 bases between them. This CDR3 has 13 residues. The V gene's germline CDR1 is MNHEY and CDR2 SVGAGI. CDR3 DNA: TGTGCCAGCAGTTACGGGACCCACAATACGCAGTATTTT. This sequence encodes CASSYGTHNTQYF.

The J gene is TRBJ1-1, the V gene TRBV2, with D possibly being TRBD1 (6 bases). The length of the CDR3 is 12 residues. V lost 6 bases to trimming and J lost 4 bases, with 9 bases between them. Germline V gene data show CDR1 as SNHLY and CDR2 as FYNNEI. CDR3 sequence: CASRRDITEAFF. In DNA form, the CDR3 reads TGTGCCAGCAGACGGGACATCACTGAAGCTTTCTTT.

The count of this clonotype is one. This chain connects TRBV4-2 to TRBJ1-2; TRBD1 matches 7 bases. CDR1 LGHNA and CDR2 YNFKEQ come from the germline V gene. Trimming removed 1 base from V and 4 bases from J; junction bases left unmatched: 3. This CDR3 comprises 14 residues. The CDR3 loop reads CASSQGQGTYGYTF. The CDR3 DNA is TGTGCCAGCAGCCAAGGACAGGGTACCTATGGCTACACCTTC.